These T cell receptor beta chains were read from a single sample in a study of control samples from healthy donors and cancer patients. The method was immunoSEQ multiplex PCR; TCRdb's version includes in-frame clones alone and lacks a portion of them. Counted here are 130,000 or so clones, roughly nine tenths occurring once; the ten biggest clones make up 6% to 9.5%. Sequenced sample: PBMCs. These receptors came from a man in his fifties with head and neck cancer. The CDR3 runs from the conserved cysteine through the conserved F or W. The order of the fields is V gene, J gene, CDR3 protein.

>TRBV10-3|TRBJ2-3
CAIRRGTGSTDTQYF
>TRBV12-3/TRBV12-4|TRBJ2-5
CASKVDGETQYF
>TRBV11-2|TRBJ1-1
CASSSYGWGTEAFF
>TRBV11-2|TRBJ2-5
CASSPEPSETQYF
>TRBV18|TRBJ1-2
CASSPDRANYGYTF
>TRBV9|TRBJ2-1
CASSADGHNEQFF
>TRBV3-1/TRBV3-2|TRBJ2-7
CASSLAGGSGSREQYF
>TRBV5-1|TRBJ1-3
CASSLGQAGTSGNTIYF
>TRBV25-1|TRBJ1-1
CASSVGSTEAFF
>TRBV5-1|TRBJ1-2
CASSLESGIRGYTF
>TRBV11-2|TRBJ2-1
CASSPGTSLVEQFF
>TRBV6-2/TRBV6-3|TRBJ2-7
CASSYSVGEQYF
>TRBV3-1/TRBV3-2|TRBJ2-1
CASSQVAGTYNEQFF
>TRBV7-9|TRBJ2-7
CASSLVRGSAYEQYF
>TRBV29-1|TRBJ2-2
CSVSGATGELFF
>TRBV29-1|TRBJ1-1
CSVGGTGKTEAFF
>TRBV11-2|TRBJ2-5
CASSMGLAGVVETQYF
>TRBV3-1/TRBV3-2|TRBJ2-2
CASRKGLAAGELFF
>TRBV11-2|TRBJ2-5
CASSPQTGGGQETQYF
>TRBV6-4|TRBJ2-3
CASSHKGEGTDTQYF
>TRBV5-1|TRBJ2-2
CASSLTGNTGELFF
>TRBV14|TRBJ1-1
CASSQLREITEAFF
>TRBV4-1|TRBJ2-2
CASNQGSGGELFF
>TRBV5-4|TRBJ1-2
CASSQYTGGVYGYTF